These 5 T cell receptor beta chains were sequenced from one sample in a study of blood T cells in healthy people across ages. It was with a sample-barcoded 5' primer and a J-beta primer mix that a second PCR of roughly 7 to 12 cycles was run. TCRdb reanalysed the 5' RACE reads using MiXCR and keeps one entry per CDR3 protein. Among some 860,000 distinct CDR3 sequences, approximately 53% were seen once, and the ten largest hold roughly 26%. The sample comprised blood. Receptor source: a man aged 40-50 years in good health.

The chain has TRBV20-1 and TRBJ2-7, with D tentatively TRBD1 (6 bases). CDR1 is DFQATT and CDR2 is SNEGSKA in the germline V gene (reference sequence). The CDR3 loop spans 13 amino acids. Trimming pared 3 bases from V and 12 bases from J, leaving 21 bases between. CDR3 region: CSARGAVQETLYF. In nucleotides, the CDR3 is TGCAGTGCTAGGGGGGCGGTTCAAGAGACCCTGTACTTC.

CDR3: CATSDPRSRPYNEQFF. CDR3 nucleotide sequence: TGTGCCACCAGTGATCCTAGGTCCAGACCCTACAATGAGCAGTTCTTC. The V and J genes are TRBV24-1 and TRBJ2-1; D not resolved. The CDR3 extends over 16 amino acids. Per germline, CDR1 KGHDR and CDR2 SFDVKD. The V gene lost 3 bases and the J gene lost 2 bases, with 13 bases spanning the gap.

The chain combines TRBV4-3 with TRBJ2-7; D is unclear. Germline values: CDR1 LGHNA, CDR2 YSLEER. The CDR3 totals 13 residues. V dropped 0 bases and J dropped 5 bases, with 8 bases sitting between them. The DNA for the CDR3 is TGCGCCAGCAGCCAAGAGACGGGCCACGAGCAGTACTTC. Protein product: CASSQETGHEQYF.

The rearrangement links TRBV10-3 to TRBJ2-5; a weak D match, TRBD1 (6 bases). The V end lost 4 bases, the J end lost 0 bases, and 12 bases lay between the germline ends. In germline, CDR1 is ENHRY, CDR2 SYGVKD. The CDR3 runs 15 residues. The CDR3: CAISGSTGNQETQYF. CDR3 nucleotide sequence: TGTGCCATCAGTGGGTCGACAGGCAACCAAGAGACCCAGTACTTC.

The V call is TRBV5-6, the J call TRBJ1-5, with 7 bases lining up with TRBD1. CDR3 length equals 15 residues. V shed 4 bases and J 6 bases; nucleotides not matched to a gene: 10. Germline V gene lookup returns CDR1 SGHDT and CDR2 YYEEEE. The CDR3 region has the DNA TGTGCCAGCAGCGGCCGAGGGGGCACGGGTCAGCCCCAGCATTTT. This sequence encodes CASSGRGGTGQPQHF.